The next 27 T cell receptor beta chains were all read from a single sample in a study of blood T cell repertoires in COVID-19. The repertoire was sequenced with immunoSEQ multiplex PCR; TCRdb's copy has only in-frame clones and lacks some. Here the sample spans fewer than 95,000 clones, about 89% being singletons. The sequencing input was peripheral blood. Receptors were obtained from a man aged 50-60 years with acute or convalescent COVID-19.

The chain has TRBV7-2 and TRBJ2-3; 9 nucleotides agree with TRBD2. The length of the CDR3 is 17 residues. Germline CDR1 reads SGHTA; CDR2 reads FQGNSA. With V trimmed by 5 bases and J by 2 bases, 11 bases remained unmatched. For the CDR3, the DNA is TGTGCCAGCAGCCCCCCTGGGCGGGGGGGACACACAGATACGCAGTATTTT. Translating gives CASSPPGRGGHTDTQYF. Variable domain in full (rest from reference TRBV7-2 and TRBJ2-3): GAGVSQSPSNKVTEKGKDVELRCDPISGHTALYWYRQSLGQGLEFLIYFQGNSAPDKSGLPSDRFSAERTGGSVSTLTIQRTQQEDSAVYLCASSPPGRGGHTDTQYFGPGTRLTVL.

The V call is TRBV10-3, the J call TRBJ1-6; 11 bases match TRBD1. CDR3 length: 15 residues. With V trimmed by 2 bases and J by 9 bases, 3 bases remained unmatched. The V gene's germline CDR1 is ENHRY and CDR2 SYGVKD. This CDR3 is CAISETGQGGSPLHF. The CDR3 nucleotides read TGTGCCATCAGTGAGACGGGACAGGGGGGTTCACCCCTCCACTTT.

The CDR3: CASSPPNQVAQPQHF. The CDR3 DNA is TGTGCCAGCTCACCACCAAATCAGGTGGCTCAGCCCCAGCATTTT. The J gene is TRBJ1-5, the V gene TRBV18; D is undetermined. The CDR3 has 15 residues. The ends were cut back, 0 bases at V and 6 bases at J, with 12 bases in the middle. The germline CDR1 and CDR2 sequences are KGHSH and LQKENI.

CDR3 sequence: CASSLVWTGKGNYGYTF. The CDR3 nucleotides are TGTGCCAGCAGCTTGGTGTGGACAGGGAAGGGTAACTATGGCTACACCTTC. The J gene is TRBJ1-2, the V gene TRBV5-6, with TRBD1 matching 8 bases. This CDR3 has 17 residues. Losses at the gene ends were 0 bases for V and 1 base for J; bases not matched to a gene: 8. In germline, CDR1 is SGHDT, CDR2 YYEEEE.

The genes are TRBV11-2 and TRBJ1-6; TRBD1 might be the D (5 bases). There are 16 residues in the CDR3. Per the germline V gene, CDR1 is SGHAT and CDR2 is FQNNGV. The V gene lost 5 bases and the J gene lost 7 bases, with 18 bases spanning the gap. In nucleotides, the CDR3 is TGTGCCAGCAGCCGGGAGGGGCACCCATCCAATTCACCCCTCCACTTT. Residues: CASSREGHPSNSPLHF.

The chain has TRBV19 and TRBJ1-1; D perhaps matches TRBD1 (5 bases). Germline CDR1 is LNHDA and CDR2 is SQIVND (reference sequence). Trimming shortened V by 7 bases and J by 4 bases, and 7 bases separated the two germline ends. This CDR3 has 11 amino acids. As DNA, the CDR3 is TGTGCCAGTACAGGGCTCACTGAAGCTTTCTTT. Encoded protein: CASTGLTEAFF. Based on the CDR3 plus reference TRBV19 and TRBJ1-1, the full variable domain is DGGITQSPKYLFRKEGQNVTLSCEQNLNHDAMYWYRQDPGQGLRLIYYSQIVNDFQKGDIAEGYSVSREKKESFPLTVTSAQKNPTAFYLCASTGLTEAFFGQGTRLTVV.

The chain is built from TRBV18 and TRBJ1-1, with D perhaps matching TRBD1 (5 bases). CDR1 is KGHSH and CDR2 is LQKENI in the germline V gene. The V end was cut by 6 bases, the J end by 7 bases, with 15 bases between. This CDR3 has 13 amino acids. The CDR3 bases are TGTGCCAGCTCCCTCGACAGACTTAGTGAAGCTTTCTTT. Protein: CASSLDRLSEAFF. The full variable domain, in which reference TRBV18 and TRBJ1-1 provide the parts outside the CDR3, is NAGVMQNPRHLVRRRGQEARLRCSPMKGHSHVYWYRQLPEEGLKFMVYLQKENIIDESGMPKERFSAEFPKEGPSILRIQQVVRGDSAAYFCASSLDRLSEAFFGQGTRLTVV.

V gene TRBV19 combines with J gene TRBJ1-2; 7 bases match TRBD1. Germline V lookup: CDR1 LNHDA, CDR2 SQIVND (reference sequence). The V gene end was trimmed by 5 bases and the J gene end by 3 bases; junction bases not matched to a gene: 15. The CDR3 has 17 residues. The CDR3 sequence: CASSSSRGQAGHYGYTF. The CDR3 DNA is TGTGCCAGTAGTTCATCCCGCGGACAGGCTGGGCACTATGGCTACACCTTC.

The chain carries TRBV5-6 and TRBJ1-1, with 7 bases fitting TRBD1. The CDR3 extends over 13 amino acids. The germline gives CDR1 SGHDT, CDR2 YYEEEE. V was clipped by 5 bases and J by 5 bases; unmatched bases: 6. CDR3 region: CASRSYRGTEAFF. The CDR3 nucleotides read TGTGCCAGCAGATCCTACAGGGGAACTGAAGCTTTCTTT.

The chain combines TRBV19 with TRBJ1-5; D possibly corresponds to TRBD1 (5 bases). Trimming removed 5 bases at V and 5 bases at J, with 10 bases between. Germline values: CDR1 LNHDA, CDR2 SQIVND (reference sequence). CDR3 length equals 13 residues. The CDR3 is CASSRQGDQPQHF. In DNA, the CDR3 is TGTGCCAGTAGTCGCCAGGGTGATCAGCCCCAGCATTTT.

The rearrangement joins TRBV7-3 to TRBJ2-6; D call uncertain. Germline values: CDR1 SGHTA, CDR2 FQGTGA. The CDR3 length is 15 residues. Between the trimmed V and J ends, which lost 4 bases and 1 base, there was a span of 8 bases. This chain's CDR3 is CASSSHTSGANVLTF. The CDR3 DNA reads TGTGCCAGCAGCTCCCACACGTCTGGGGCCAACGTCCTGACTTTC.

The chain has TRBV7-2 and TRBJ1-3; possibly TRBD1 for D (5 bases). With 6 bases removed from V and 0 bases from J, the gap between germline ends came to 12 bases. The CDR3 totals 15 residues. Germline-derived CDR1 and CDR2 are SGHTA and FQGNSA. CDR3: CASRAGPSSGNTIYF. The CDR3, as DNA: TGTGCCAGCAGAGCGGGGCCCAGCTCTGGAAACACCATATATTTT.

The chain employs TRBV5-1 and TRBJ1-3; tentatively, D is TRBD1 (5 bases). Germline-derived CDR1 and CDR2 are SGHRS and YFSETQ. V shed 3 bases and J shed 0 bases, with 10 bases lying between them. The CDR3 extends over 15 amino acids. CDR3 amino acids: CASSSWGGSGNTIYF. The CDR3 DNA follows: TGCGCCAGCAGCTCCTGGGGGGGCTCTGGAAACACCATATATTTT.

V gene TRBV9 combines with J gene TRBJ2-5, with TRBD2 identical over 9 bases. V lost 2 bases, J lost 5 bases, and 7 bases stayed unmatched. This CDR3 comprises 15 residues. Looked up from germline, CDR1 is SGDLS and CDR2 is YYNGEE. The CDR3, as DNA: TGTGCCAGCAGCGTCTATAGCGGGGGTGGGGAGACCCAGTACTTC. Translated, it gives CASSVYSGGGETQYF. The full variable domain, with the rest looked up from reference TRBV9 and TRBJ2-5, is DSGVTQTPKHLITATGQRVTLRCSPRSGDLSVYWYQQSLDQGLQFLIQYYNGEERAKGNILERFSAQQFPDLHSELNLSSLELGDSALYFCASSVYSGGGETQYFGPGTRLLVL.

The J gene is TRBJ1-6, the V gene TRBV6-5; unclear D gene. The CDR3 spans 14 residues. V dropped 5 bases and J dropped 8 bases, with 13 bases sitting between them. CDR1 MNHEY and CDR2 SVGAGI come from the germline V gene. In DNA form, the CDR3 reads TGTGCCAGCAGTAAACGGAATCAGGATTCACCCCTCCACTTT. Its translation: CASSKRNQDSPLHF.

The chain links TRBV6-6 to TRBJ2-1, with TRBD1 identical over 8 bases. Germline CDR1 and CDR2: MNHNY and SVGAGI (reference sequence). V shed 5 bases and J 8 bases; nucleotides not matched to a gene: 14. The CDR3 spans 16 residues. DNA of the CDR3: TGTGCCAGCAGTCGACTGCCCCAGGGGGCGAGGGATGAGCAGTTCTTC. Translating gives CASSRLPQGARDEQFF.

The gene calls are TRBV2 and TRBJ1-4; no definite D call. Germline CDR1 and CDR2: SNHLY and FYNNEI. V lost 6 bases to trimming and J lost 2 bases, with 13 bases between them. This CDR3 has 15 residues. The CDR3 DNA sequence: TGTGCCAGCAGAAGAGAGTCGTGGACTAATGAAAAACTGTTTTTT. This encodes CASRRESWTNEKLFF.

The chain is built from TRBV6-5 and TRBJ2-3; the match to TRBD2 covers 7 bases. The V gene end was trimmed by 0 bases and the J gene end by 0 bases; junction bases not matched to a gene: 3. The CDR3 spans 16 residues. In germline, CDR1 is MNHEY, CDR2 SVGAGI. The CDR3: CASSYSVGGSTDTQYF. The CDR3 coding sequence is TGTGCCAGCAGTTACTCCGTGGGGGGGAGCACAGATACGCAGTATTTT.

The chain employs TRBV3-1 (or the pseudogene TRBV3-2) and TRBJ1-4, with D perhaps matching TRBD1 (5 bases). V shed 3 bases and J shed 5 bases, with 10 bases lying between them. The germline CDR1 and CDR2 sequences are LGHDT and YNNKEL (reference sequence). The CDR3 extends over 14 amino acids. The CDR3 sequence is CASSQGHANEKLFF. In DNA, the CDR3 is TGTGCCAGCAGCCAGGGGCATGCGAATGAAAAACTGTTTTTT.

V and J are TRBV18 and TRBJ2-7; possibly TRBD2 for D (6 bases). Germline loops: CDR1 KGHSH, CDR2 LQKENI. V lost 3 bases and J 4 bases, leaving 13 bases between the germline ends. The CDR3 covers 14 residues. This CDR3 reads CASSPPQGRYEQYV. The CDR3 DNA reads as TGTGCCAGCTCACCCCCACAAGGGAGGTACGAGCAGTACGTC.

The DNA of the CDR3 is TGTGCCAGTAGTAGCCAGGGAACAGATACGCAGTATTTT. Translated, it gives CASSSQGTDTQYF. The V call is TRBV19, the J call TRBJ2-3; D perhaps matches TRBD1 (5 bases). The CDR3 runs to 13 residues. With 4 bases removed from V and 3 bases from J, the gap between germline ends came to 8 bases. CDR1 and CDR2 (germline): LNHDA, SQIVND (reference sequence).

Details on this clone: The same CDR3 arises from other DNA sequences in this sample as well. The chain recombines TRBV19 with TRBJ2-1; TRBD2 agrees at 7 bases. The V gene's germline CDR1 is LNHDA and CDR2 SQIVND (reference sequence). After removal of 6 bases from V and 8 bases from J, the junction contained 10 bases not matched to a gene. There are 14 residues in the CDR3. CDR3 sequence reads: CASRNGLAADEQFF. DNA of the CDR3: TGTGCCAGTAGAAATGGCCTAGCGGCGGATGAGCAGTTCTTC.

The genes are TRBV18 and TRBJ2-3, with 8 bases fitting TRBD2. Unmatched junction bases numbered 10, after V lost 0 bases and J lost 8 bases. Germline V CDR1 and CDR2: KGHSH, LQKENI. The length of the CDR3 is 16 residues. The CDR3 sequence is CASSPPSSRGGGTQYF. The CDR3 DNA reads TGTGCCAGCTCACCACCCTCTTCCCGGGGGGGTGGTACGCAGTATTTT.

This chain uses TRBV5-1 with TRBJ2-2; D is ambiguous. With 1 base removed from V and 7 bases from J, the gap between germline ends came to 8 bases. This CDR3 contains 13 residues. The V gene's germline CDR1 is SGHRS and CDR2 YFSETQ. The CDR3 spells CASSLNSNGELFF. The CDR3 nucleotides are TGCGCCAGCAGCTTGAATAGCAACGGGGAGCTGTTTTTT.

CDR3 amino acids: CASSLDLVEKLFF. The DNA for the CDR3 is TGTGCCAGCAGCTTAGACTTGGTAGAAAAACTGTTTTTT. This chain connects TRBV7-9 to TRBJ1-4; D unresolved. CDR1 is SEHNR, CDR2 FQNEAQ, per germline (reference sequence). This CDR3 is built from 13 residues. The V end was cut by 1 base, the J end by 8 bases, with 8 bases between.

The chain joins TRBV18 to TRBJ1-2; the D gene is possibly TRBD1 (5 bases). The CDR3 runs 14 residues. Trimming left V 4 bases short and J 3 bases short, with 12 bases between. Germline V gives CDR1 KGHSH, CDR2 LQKENI. CDR3 coding DNA: TGTGCCAGCTCACAGACAGTCTTAGACTATGGCTACACCTTC. Translation gives CASSQTVLDYGYTF.

The chain is built from TRBV7-8 and TRBJ2-3, with 9 bases identical to TRBD2. The CDR3 has 16 residues. Germline trimming cut 1 base from V and 3 bases from J; bases unmatched to any gene: 5. Germline-derived CDR1 and CDR2 are SGHVS and FQNEAQ. The CDR3 reads CASSLEGGGATDTQYF. The DNA of the CDR3 is TGTGCCAGCAGCTTAGAGGGCGGGGGGGCGACAGATACGCAGTATTTT.